These T cell receptor beta chains were read from a single sample in a study of T-cell memory formation after mild COVID-19. Using its own MiXCR run on the 5' RACE reads, TCRdb lists one record per CDR3 protein. This table holds some 210,000 distinct CDR3 sequences, around 25% found once. The sample consisted of PBMCs or a T cell subset sorted from them (not recorded which). The receptors were sampled from an adult woman who had mild COVID-19 (a few samples of this study predate the infection). Cell type and time point are not known. CDR3s include the opening cysteine and the closing phenylalanine or tryptophan. D genes are given only for firm matches. The size entry is marked missing in some rows and otherwise reads once, few, many or a size class.

CDR3nt | CDR3aa | j_gene | v_gene | abundance | d_gene
TGTGCCAGCAGTTTATTAGTCTCCTATAATTCACCCCTCCACTTT | CASSLLVSYNSPLHF | TRBJ1-6 | TRBV27 | few | NA
TGTGCCAGCAGCTTGCAGGGGGCGCAGGCGGGTACTGAAGCTTTCTTT | CASSLQGAQAGTEAFF | TRBJ1-1 | TRBV5-5 | few | TRBD1
TGTGCCAGCAGCCCCAGAGGGGGGGCCACCTACAATGAGCAGTTCTTC | CASSPRGGATYNEQFF | TRBJ2-1 | TRBV9 | NA | NA
TGTGCCAGCAGTGAAGGCGGGACGTGGGCAGATACGCAGTATTTT | CASSEGGTWADTQYF | TRBJ2-3 | TRBV2 | few | NA
TGTGCCAGCAGCCAATCGAGGACTCTCCCCCGGGATAGCAATCAGCCCCAGCATTTT | CASSQSRTLPRDSNQPQHF | TRBJ1-5 | TRBV5-6 | NA | NA
TGTGCCAGCAGTGAAGCCCCAGGGTTGCCAGAGACCCAGTACTTC | CASSEAPGLPETQYF | TRBJ2-5 | TRBV6-1 | few | NA
TGTGCCAGCAGTTTCGGGACAGCCCCCTACGAGCAGTACTTC | CASSFGTAPYEQYF | TRBJ2-7 | TRBV27 | few | TRBD1
TGTGCCAGCAGCCCGGACAGGGGTACAGATACGCAGTATTTT | CASSPDRGTDTQYF | TRBJ2-3 | TRBV5-4 | NA | TRBD1
TGTGCCACCAGGCCGGAGGGCGGGTCGAGCTATGGCTACACCTTC | CATRPEGGSSYGYTF | TRBJ1-2 | TRBV15 | NA | NA
TGCAGCGTCGGGGGGCAGAGCAGCAATCAGCCCCAGCATTTT | CSVGGQSSNQPQHF | TRBJ1-5 | TRBV29-1 | NA | NA
TGTGCCAGCACCGGGAGGGCCCCAGAGACCCAGTACTTC | CASTGRAPETQYF | TRBJ2-5 | TRBV18 | few | TRBD2
TGTGCCAGCAGCGTAACCCAAGAGGACAGCGCTAGCACAGATACGCAGTATTTT | CASSVTQEDSASTDTQYF | TRBJ2-3 | TRBV7-6 | medium-sized | NA
TGTGCCAGCAGCCCAACAGGAGAGAGCTCCTACGAGCAGTACTTC | CASSPTGESSYEQYF | TRBJ2-7 | TRBV5-5 | NA | NA
TGTGCCAGCAGCGTAGGTGCAGGGGACAAATCTTCCTACGAGCAGTACTTC | CASSVGAGDKSSYEQYF | TRBJ2-7 | TRBV9 | many | NA
TGCAGTGCTAGCGTACTAGCGGGAGACACAGATACGCAGTATTTT | CSASVLAGDTDTQYF | TRBJ2-3 | TRBV20-1 | NA | TRBD2
TGTGCCAGCAGCTTAGCGGAAACCCTACGGGGGCAGTACTTC | CASSLAETLRGQYF | TRBJ2-7 | TRBV7-9 | NA | NA
TGTGCCAGCAGCCCAAGGGACACCTACGAGCAGTACTTC | CASSPRDTYEQYF | TRBJ2-7 | TRBV11-3 | NA | NA
TGTGCCAGCTCACCAGGAGTACTCCCTCAGGGTGAAGCTTTCTTT | CASSPGVLPQGEAFF | TRBJ1-1 | TRBV18 | NA | NA
TGTGCCACAGGACGGAACACTGAAGCTTTCTTT | CATGRNTEAFF | TRBJ1-1 | TRBV12-3/TRBV12-4 | NA | NA
TGTGCCAGCAGCGTAGAGGCTAGCGGGGTGGAGACCCAGTACTTC | CASSVEASGVETQYF | TRBJ2-5 | TRBV9 | NA | TRBD2
TGCGCCAGCAGCTTGGTGGCGGGCTCGAACACTGAAGCTTTCTTT | CASSLVAGSNTEAFF | TRBJ1-1 | TRBV5-1 | few | NA
TGTGCCAGCAGCTTGACTAGCGGGTCGAACACCGGGGAGCTGTTTTTT | CASSLTSGSNTGELFF | TRBJ2-2 | TRBV7-2 | NA | TRBD2
TGTGCCAGCAGCTATGGACAGGGGATCGAGAAAAATGAGCAGTTCTTC | CASSYGQGIEKNEQFF | TRBJ2-1 | TRBV7-9 | NA | TRBD1
TGTGCCAGCAGCTTAGAGCTAGCGGGAGGACCGGGGGGGAATGAGCAGTTCTTC | CASSLELAGGPGGNEQFF | TRBJ2-1 | TRBV7-8 | NA | TRBD2
TGTGCCAGCAGCTTAGACTCAGGGATGAACACTGAAGCTTTCTTT | CASSLDSGMNTEAFF | TRBJ1-1 | TRBV7-6 | NA | NA
TGCGCCAGCAGCCAAGAACGCAGGATAGATACGCAGTATTTT | CASSQERRIDTQYF | TRBJ2-3 | TRBV4-3 | few | NA
TGTGCCACCAGTGATTTCAAGGACCACTACACCTTC | CATSDFKDHYTF | TRBJ1-2 | TRBV24-1 | NA | NA
TGTGCTAGCAGCTTGGGGTCTACAAGCTCCTACAATGAGCAGTTCTTC | CASSLGSTSSYNEQFF | TRBJ2-1 | TRBV7-7 | NA | NA
TGTGCCAGCAATCGAGGGGTTTTTAACGAGCAGTACTTC | CASNRGVFNEQYF | TRBJ2-7 | TRBV2 | NA | NA
TGCAGCGTTGAAACCGGAGGGGCGAACACCGGGGAGCTGTTTTTT | CSVETGGANTGELFF | TRBJ2-2 | TRBV29-1 | NA | NA
TGCAGTGCTTCGGTATTTCGAGATACGCAGTATTTT | CSASVFRDTQYF | TRBJ2-3 | TRBV20-1 | NA | NA
TGCAGTGCCCGGCGGACAGGGGCTTACACCGGGGAGCTGTTTTTT | CSARRTGAYTGELFF | TRBJ2-2 | TRBV20-1 | NA | TRBD1
TGTGCCAGTACCACGGGAGATTCCGTCGATGAGCAGTTCTTC | CASTTGDSVDEQFF | TRBJ2-1 | TRBV12-3/TRBV12-4 | few | NA
TGTGCCAGCAGCACTAGACAGGGGTACAGGCAGTTCTTC | CASSTRQGYRQFF | TRBJ2-1 | TRBV7-2 | NA | TRBD1
TGTGCCAGCAGTTTCACTAGCGGGGGGGCTTACTACAATGAGCAGTTCTTC | CASSFTSGGAYYNEQFF | TRBJ2-1 | TRBV12-3/TRBV12-4 | few | TRBD2
TGTGCCAGCAGCGGAGCGGGAGTTGACGATGAGCAGTTCTTC | CASSGAGVDDEQFF | TRBJ2-1 | TRBV12-3/TRBV12-4 | NA | TRBD2
TGTGCCAGCAGTGAATCCCCTCCAGGGTCGGGGCTATACACCTTC | CASSESPPGSGLYTF | TRBJ1-2 | TRBV2 | once | NA
TGTGCCAGCAGCGGGGGACAGCATCAAGAGACCCAGTACTTC | CASSGGQHQETQYF | TRBJ2-5 | TRBV6-6 | few | NA
TGCAGTGCTAGTCACAGGATTCCCTACGAGCAGTACTTC | CSASHRIPYEQYF | TRBJ2-7 | TRBV20-1 | few | NA
TGTGCCAGCAGTTTTGGACAGAAGTACGAGCAGTACTTC | CASSFGQKYEQYF | TRBJ2-7 | TRBV6-2/TRBV6-3 | NA | NA
TGCAGTGCCGGACCGTCACTGTCCTACGAGCAGTACTTC | CSAGPSLSYEQYF | TRBJ2-7 | TRBV20-1 | NA | NA
TGCAGTGCTCAACACGGGGTAGCCGTTTTC | CSAQHGVAVF | TRBJ2-7 | TRBV20-1 | few | NA
TGTGCCAGCAGTTTAGAGTCCCGGGGACTAGCGGGAATGAGGCAGTACTTC | CASSLESRGLAGMRQYF | TRBJ2-7 | TRBV12-3/TRBV12-4 | NA | TRBD2
TGTGCCACCAGCAGAAGAGCGGCCTCTCGGGAGACCCAGTACTTC | CATSRRAASRETQYF | TRBJ2-5 | TRBV15 | NA | NA
TGCGCCAGCACTCCGGGAGAAGGCACCGGGGAGCTGTTTTTT | CASTPGEGTGELFF | TRBJ2-2 | TRBV5-1 | few | NA
TGTGCCAGCAGTTTGGACAGGGGGGCTTACGGCACAGATACGCAGTATTTT | CASSLDRGAYGTDTQYF | TRBJ2-3 | TRBV28 | NA | TRBD1
TGCAGCGCTCTGGGGGGCAGGGAGGCCCTTGGAAACACCATATATTTT | CSALGGREALGNTIYF | TRBJ1-3 | TRBV29-1 | few | NA
TGTGCCAGCAGCGTAGATCAGGGGGAGACCCAGTACTTC | CASSVDQGETQYF | TRBJ2-5 | TRBV9 | NA | NA
TGTGCCAGCAGTTTTTTTTTGTCCACGGACAGGCGGAGTACAGATACGCAGTATTTT | CASSFFLSTDRRSTDTQYF | TRBJ2-3 | TRBV12-3/TRBV12-4 | few | TRBD1
TGTGCCAGCAGTTATCAGGGTAGCAACTCCTACGAGCAGTACTTC | CASSYQGSNSYEQYF | TRBJ2-7 | TRBV6-2/TRBV6-3 | NA | NA
TGTGCCAGCTCCCCCTCCGCTCAGAAGCAGTACTTC | CASSPSAQKQYF | TRBJ2-7 | TRBV6-6 | many | NA
TGCAGTGCTAGGGACCCCGAGTCAGAGCAGTACTTC | CSARDPESEQYF | TRBJ2-7 | TRBV20-1 | NA | NA